The source of this T cell receptor (beta chain) is a study of blood T cell repertoires in COVID-19. In the study overall: T cells, B-cell-depleted T cells, or PBMCs supplied cDNA or gDNA.

Seattle's cohort entered during active infection and was followed longitudinally. Assay used: immunoSEQ multiplex PCR; TCRdb lists only in-frame clones, some missing. The table lists 30,000 to 40,000 clones, 65% to 75% of them singletons, with about 10% in the top ten. Trimming cost V 4 bases and J 1 base; bases outside gene matches: 4. Germline loops: CDR1 LGHDT, CDR2 YNNKEL (reference sequence). CDR3 length: 15 amino acids. The chain has TRBV3-1 (or the pseudogene TRBV3-2) and TRBJ2-3; 8 bases agree with TRBD1. The sequencing sample was made of peripheral blood. This TCR came from a man between 65 and 85 years old with COVID-19, enrolled during active disease. The CDR3 DNA is TGTGCCAGCAGCCGCCTACAGGGGGGCACAGATACGCAGTATTTT. It codes for CASSRLQGGTDTQYF.